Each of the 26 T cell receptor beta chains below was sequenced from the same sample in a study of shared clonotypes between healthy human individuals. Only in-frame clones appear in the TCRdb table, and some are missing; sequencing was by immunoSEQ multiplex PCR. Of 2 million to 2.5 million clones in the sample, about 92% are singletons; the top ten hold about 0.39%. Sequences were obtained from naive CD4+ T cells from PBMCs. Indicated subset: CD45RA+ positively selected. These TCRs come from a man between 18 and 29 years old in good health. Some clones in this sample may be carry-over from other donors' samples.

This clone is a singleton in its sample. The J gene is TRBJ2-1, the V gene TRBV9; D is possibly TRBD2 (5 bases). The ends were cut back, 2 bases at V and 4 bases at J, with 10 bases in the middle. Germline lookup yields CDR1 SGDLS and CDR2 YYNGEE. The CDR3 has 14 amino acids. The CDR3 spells CASSVSSKYNEQFF. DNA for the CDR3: TGTGCCAGCAGCGTCTCTAGCAAATACAATGAGCAGTTCTTC.

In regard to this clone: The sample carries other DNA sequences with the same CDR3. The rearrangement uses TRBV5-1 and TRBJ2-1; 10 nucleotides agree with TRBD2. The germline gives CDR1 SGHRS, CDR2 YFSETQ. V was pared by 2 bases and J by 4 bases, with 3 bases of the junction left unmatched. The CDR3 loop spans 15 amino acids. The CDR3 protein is CASSLELAGYNEQFF. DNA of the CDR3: TGCGCCAGCAGCTTAGAACTAGCGGGATACAATGAGCAGTTCTTC. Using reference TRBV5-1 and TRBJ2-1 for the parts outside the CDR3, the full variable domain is KAGVTQTPRYLIKTRGQQVTLSCSPISGHRSVSWYQQTPGQGLQFLFEYFSETQRNKGNFPGRFSGRQFSNSRSEMNVSTLELGDSALYLCASSLELAGYNEQFFGPGTRLTVL.

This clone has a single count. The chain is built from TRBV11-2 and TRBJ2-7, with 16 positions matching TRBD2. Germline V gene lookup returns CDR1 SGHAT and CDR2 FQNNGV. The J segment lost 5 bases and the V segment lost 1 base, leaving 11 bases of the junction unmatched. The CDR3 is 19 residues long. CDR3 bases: TGTGCCAGCAGCTTAGGCAAGGGACTAGCGGGAGGGCAAGGTGACGAGCAGTACTTC. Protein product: CASSLGKGLAGGQGDEQYF.

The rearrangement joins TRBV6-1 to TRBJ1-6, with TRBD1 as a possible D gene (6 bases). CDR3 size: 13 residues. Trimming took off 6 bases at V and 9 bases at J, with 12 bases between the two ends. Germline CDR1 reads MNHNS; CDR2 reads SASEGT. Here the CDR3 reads CASSWTVGSPLHF. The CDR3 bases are TGTGCCAGCAGCTGGACAGTTGGTTCACCCCTCCACTTT.

CDR3 amino acids: CASTLTGTSINEQFF. The CDR3 nucleotides are TGCGCCAGCACCTTAACCGGGACTAGTATCAATGAGCAGTTCTTC. The chain recombines TRBV5-1 with TRBJ2-1, with 8 bases fitting TRBD2. This CDR3 spans 15 amino acids. V trimming: 6 bases; J trimming: 6 bases; junction bases outside the gene matches: 11. The germline V gene encodes CDR1 SGHRS and CDR2 YFSETQ.

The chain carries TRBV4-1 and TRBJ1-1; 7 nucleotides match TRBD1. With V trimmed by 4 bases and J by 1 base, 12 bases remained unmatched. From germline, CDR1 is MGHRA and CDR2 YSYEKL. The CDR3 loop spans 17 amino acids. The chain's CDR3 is CASSRLRGGEGNTEAFF. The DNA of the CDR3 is TGCGCCAGCAGCCGCCTCAGAGGGGGCGAAGGGAACACTGAAGCTTTCTTT.

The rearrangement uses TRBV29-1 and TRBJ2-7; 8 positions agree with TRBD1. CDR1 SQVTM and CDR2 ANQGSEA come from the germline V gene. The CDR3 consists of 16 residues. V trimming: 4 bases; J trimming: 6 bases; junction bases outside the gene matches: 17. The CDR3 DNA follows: TGCAGCGTTGGCGGGACAGGCACTTCCTACGAGTCCGAGCAGTACTTC. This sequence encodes CSVGGTGTSYESEQYF.

The CDR3 protein is CASSHRIRDPRNTDTQYF. CDR3 DNA sequence: TGCGCCAGCAGCCACCGAATCCGGGACCCGAGAAACACAGATACGCAGTATTTT. The V and J genes are TRBV4-1 and TRBJ2-3; D possibly uses TRBD1 or TRBD2 (5 bases each). V shed 3 bases and J shed 2 bases, with 21 bases lying between them. This CDR3 contains 18 residues. The V gene's germline CDR1 is MGHRA and CDR2 YSYEKL.

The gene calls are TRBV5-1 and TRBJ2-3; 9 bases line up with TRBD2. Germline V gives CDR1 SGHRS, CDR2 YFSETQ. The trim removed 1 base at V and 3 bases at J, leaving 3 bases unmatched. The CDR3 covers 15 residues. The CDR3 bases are TGCGCCAGCAGCTTGTCGGGACTAGCTACAGATACGCAGTATTTT. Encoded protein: CASSLSGLATDTQYF.

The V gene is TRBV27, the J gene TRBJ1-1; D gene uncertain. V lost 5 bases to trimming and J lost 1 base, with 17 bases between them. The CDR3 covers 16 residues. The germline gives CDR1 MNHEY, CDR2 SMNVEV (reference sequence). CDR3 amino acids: CASSPLFWTPNTEAFF. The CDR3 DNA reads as TGTGCCAGCAGTCCCCTTTTTTGGACGCCGAACACTGAAGCTTTCTTT.

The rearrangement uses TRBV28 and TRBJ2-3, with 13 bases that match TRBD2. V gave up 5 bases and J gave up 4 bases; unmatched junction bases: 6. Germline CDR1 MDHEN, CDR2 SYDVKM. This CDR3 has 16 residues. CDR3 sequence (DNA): TGTGCCAGCAGTGACAGGACTAGCGGGAGAGCAGATACGCAGTATTTT. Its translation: CASSDRTSGRADTQYF.

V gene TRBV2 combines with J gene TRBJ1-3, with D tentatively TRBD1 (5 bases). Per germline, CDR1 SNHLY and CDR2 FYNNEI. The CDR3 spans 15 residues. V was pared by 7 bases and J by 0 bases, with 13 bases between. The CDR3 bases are TGTGCCAGCATGGGTCAGGGTTTCTCTGGAAACACCATATATTTT. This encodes CASMGQGFSGNTIYF.

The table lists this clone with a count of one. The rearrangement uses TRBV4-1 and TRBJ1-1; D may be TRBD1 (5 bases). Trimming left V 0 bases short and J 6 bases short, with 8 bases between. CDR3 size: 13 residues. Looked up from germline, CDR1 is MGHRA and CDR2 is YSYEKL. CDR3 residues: CASSQDGAAEAFF. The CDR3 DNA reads TGCGCCAGCAGCCAAGATGGGGCGGCTGAAGCTTTCTTT.

The CDR3 region is CASNGGTHEQYF. In nucleotides, the CDR3 is TGTGCCAGCAATGGGGGTACTCACGAGCAGTACTTC. J is TRBJ2-7 and V is TRBV28; D is perhaps TRBD1 or TRBD2 (5 bases each). This CDR3 contains 12 residues. The V and J ends lost 7 bases and 5 bases respectively, with 12 bases between them. Germline V gives CDR1 MDHEN, CDR2 SYDVKM.

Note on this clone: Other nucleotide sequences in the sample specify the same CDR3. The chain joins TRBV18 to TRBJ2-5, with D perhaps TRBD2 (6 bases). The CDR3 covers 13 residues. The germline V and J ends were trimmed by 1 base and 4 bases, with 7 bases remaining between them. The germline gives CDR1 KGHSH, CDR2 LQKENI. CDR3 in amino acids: CASSPRRGETQYF. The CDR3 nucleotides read TGTGCCAGCTCACCACGGAGGGGAGAGACCCAGTACTTC.

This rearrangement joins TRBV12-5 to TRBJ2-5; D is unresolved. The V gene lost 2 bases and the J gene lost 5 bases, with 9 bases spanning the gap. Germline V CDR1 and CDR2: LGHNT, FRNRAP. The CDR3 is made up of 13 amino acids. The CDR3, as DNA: TGTGCTAGTGGTTTGTCTCCCTACGAGACCCAGTACTTC. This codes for CASGLSPYETQYF.

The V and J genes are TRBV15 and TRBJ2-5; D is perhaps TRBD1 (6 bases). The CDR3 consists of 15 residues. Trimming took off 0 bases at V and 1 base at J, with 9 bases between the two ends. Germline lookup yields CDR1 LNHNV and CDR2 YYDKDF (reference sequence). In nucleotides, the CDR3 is TGTGCCACCAGCAGAGATAAGACAGGCCAAGAGACCCAGTACTTC. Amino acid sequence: CATSRDKTGQETQYF.

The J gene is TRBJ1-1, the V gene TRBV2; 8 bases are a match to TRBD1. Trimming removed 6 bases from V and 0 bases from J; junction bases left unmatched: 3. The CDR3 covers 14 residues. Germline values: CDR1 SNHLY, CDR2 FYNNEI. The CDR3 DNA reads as TGTGCCAGCAGCCTGGACAGGGTGAACACTGAAGCTTTCTTT. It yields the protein CASSLDRVNTEAFF.

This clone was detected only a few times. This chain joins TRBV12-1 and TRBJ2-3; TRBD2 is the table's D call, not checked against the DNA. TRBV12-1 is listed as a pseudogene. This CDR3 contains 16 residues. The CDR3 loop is CASSFPGLAGADTQYF. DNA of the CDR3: TGTGCCAGCAGCTTCCCGGGACTAGCGGGAGCAGATACGCAGTATTTT.

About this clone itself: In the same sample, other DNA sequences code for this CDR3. The CDR3 sequence is CASSYSRTSNYGYTF. Here the CDR3 DNA reads TGTGCCAGCAGTTACTCCCGGACATCGAACTATGGCTACACCTTC. This sequence joins TRBV6-5 and TRBJ1-2, with a weak D call TRBD1 (5 bases). Germline lookup yields CDR1 MNHEY and CDR2 SVGAGI. CDR3 length: 15 residues. V was trimmed by 0 bases and J by 2 bases, leaving 10 bases between them.

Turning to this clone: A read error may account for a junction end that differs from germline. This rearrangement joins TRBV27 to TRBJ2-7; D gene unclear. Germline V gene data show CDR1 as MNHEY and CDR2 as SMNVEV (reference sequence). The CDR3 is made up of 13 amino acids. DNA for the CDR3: TGTGCCAGCAGTTTAATTGACGGCAGAGACCCATGGTTC. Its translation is CASSLIDGRDPWF.

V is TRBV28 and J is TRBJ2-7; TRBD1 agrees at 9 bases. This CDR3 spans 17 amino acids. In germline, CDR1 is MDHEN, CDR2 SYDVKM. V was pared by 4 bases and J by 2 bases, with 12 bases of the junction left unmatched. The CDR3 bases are TGTGCCAGCAGTTCCAAGACCGGGACAGGGAGGACCTACGAGCAGTACTTC. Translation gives CASSSKTGTGRTYEQYF.

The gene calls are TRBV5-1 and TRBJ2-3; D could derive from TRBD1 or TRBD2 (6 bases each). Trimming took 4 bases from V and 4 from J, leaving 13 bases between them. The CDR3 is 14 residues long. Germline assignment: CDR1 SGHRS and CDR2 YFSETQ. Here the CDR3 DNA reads TGCGCCAGCAGCAGGGGGGCTAGCGCAGATACGCAGTATTTT. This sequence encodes CASSRGASADTQYF.

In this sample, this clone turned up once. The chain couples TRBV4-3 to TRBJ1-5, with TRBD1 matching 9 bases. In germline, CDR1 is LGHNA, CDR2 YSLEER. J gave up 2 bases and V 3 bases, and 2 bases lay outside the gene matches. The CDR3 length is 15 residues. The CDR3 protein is CASSQGQGGNQPQHF. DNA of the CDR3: TGCGCCAGCAGCCAGGGACAGGGTGGCAATCAGCCCCAGCATTTT.

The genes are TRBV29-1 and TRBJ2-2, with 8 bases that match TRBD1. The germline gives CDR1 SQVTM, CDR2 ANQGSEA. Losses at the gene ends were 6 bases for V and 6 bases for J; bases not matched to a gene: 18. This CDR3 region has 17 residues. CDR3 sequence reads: CSVGGGQAHGGAGELFF. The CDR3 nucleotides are TGCAGCGTCGGAGGGGGACAGGCCCACGGAGGGGCCGGGGAGCTGTTTTTT.

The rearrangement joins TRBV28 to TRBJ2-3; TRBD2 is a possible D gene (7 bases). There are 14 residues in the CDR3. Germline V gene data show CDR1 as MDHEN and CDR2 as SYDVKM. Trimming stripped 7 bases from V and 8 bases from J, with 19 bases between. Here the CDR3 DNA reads TGTGCCAGCACCCAGGGGAGGGCATGGGGTACGCAGTATTTT. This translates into CASTQGRAWGTQYF.